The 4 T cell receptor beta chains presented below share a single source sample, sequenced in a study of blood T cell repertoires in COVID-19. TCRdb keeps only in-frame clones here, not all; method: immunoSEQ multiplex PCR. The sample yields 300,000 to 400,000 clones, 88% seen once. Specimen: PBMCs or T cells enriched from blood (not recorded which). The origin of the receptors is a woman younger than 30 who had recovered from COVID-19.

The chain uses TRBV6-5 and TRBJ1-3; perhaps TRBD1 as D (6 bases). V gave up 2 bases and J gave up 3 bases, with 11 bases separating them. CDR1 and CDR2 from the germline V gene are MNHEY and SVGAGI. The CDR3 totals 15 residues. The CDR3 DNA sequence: TGTGCCAGCAGTTACACTGGGACACTTGGAAACACCATATATTTT. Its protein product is CASSYTGTLGNTIYF.

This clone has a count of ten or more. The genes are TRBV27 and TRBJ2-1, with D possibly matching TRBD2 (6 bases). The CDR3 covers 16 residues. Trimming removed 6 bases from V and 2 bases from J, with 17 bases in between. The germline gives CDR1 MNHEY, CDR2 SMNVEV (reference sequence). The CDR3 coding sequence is TGTGCCAGCAGCCAAGCTGGGACTTCCCCCTACAATGAGCAGTTCTTC. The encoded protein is CASSQAGTSPYNEQFF.

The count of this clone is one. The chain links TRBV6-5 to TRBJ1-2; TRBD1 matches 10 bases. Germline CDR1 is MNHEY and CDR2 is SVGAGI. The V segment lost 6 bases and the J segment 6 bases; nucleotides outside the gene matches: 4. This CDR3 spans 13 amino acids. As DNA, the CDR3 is TGTGCCAGCAGAGAGACAGGGGGCAATGGCTACACCTTC. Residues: CASRETGGNGYTF.

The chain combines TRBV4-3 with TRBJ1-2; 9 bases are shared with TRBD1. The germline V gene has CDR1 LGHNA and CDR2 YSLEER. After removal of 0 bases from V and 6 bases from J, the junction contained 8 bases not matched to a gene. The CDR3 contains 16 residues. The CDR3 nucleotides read TGCGCCAGCAGCCAAGATCCTGGAGGGACAGGGAATGGCTACACCTTC. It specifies CASSQDPGGTGNGYTF.